What follows is one T cell receptor (beta chain) and its context. This sample was included in a study of T cell changes during pregnancy in multiple sclerosis. This table comes from immunoSEQ multiplex PCR, and its TCRdb copy is limited to in-frame clones, with some not included. The data hold about 69,000 clones, with approximately 92% observed a single time. V dropped 7 bases and J dropped 7; count of bases not matched to a gene: 14. The V gene's germline CDR1 is SQVTM and CDR2 ANQGSEA. The CDR3 has 16 amino acids. This sequence joins TRBV29-1 and TRBJ2-1; TRBD2 agrees at 12 bases. The sequencing here drew on peripheral blood, taken in the third trimester of pregnancy. The source is a female donor in good health, enrolled as a control in a pregnancy study. Here the CDR3 reads CSDRDSGTSGCNEQFF. CDR3 in DNA: TGCAGCGATCGGGACTCGGGGACTAGCGGGTGTAATGAGCAGTTCTTC.